This TCR beta chain was recovered during a study of T cells in Graves' hyperthyroidism and ophthalmopathy. Notes on the study in general: It was a median roughly six months before onset that the model predicted ophthalmopathy.

V was pared by 3 bases and J by 6 bases, with 14 bases between. CDR3 size: 15 residues. Looked up from germline, CDR1 is LGHDT and CDR2 is YNNKEL (reference sequence). There are a few counts of this clonotype. The antigen is undetermined. RNA transcripts yielded amplified TCR beta CDR3 regions. HTBI primers were employed in a first-round RT-PCR of the TCR CDR3. One entry per CDR3 protein results from TCRdb running MiXCR on the multiplex PCR reads. The sample holds approximately 400,000 distinct CDR3 sequences; approximately 19% are singletons and the top ten take 3.7%. Hyperthyroidism, newly diagnosed and lasting under 2 months, affected patients aged 18 to 65. The diagnoses drew upon clinical symptoms, serum thyroxine and TRAb, thyroid ultrasound and orbital computed tomography.

The receptor's source is a woman aged 18-35 years with Graves' hyperthyroidism. This chain uses TRBV3-1 with TRBJ2-2; D possibly corresponds to TRBD2 (6 bases). The specimen sequenced was blood. The CDR3 nucleotides read TGTGCCAGCAGCCAGAAAACCTGGGGGGCCGGGGAGCTGTTTTTT. It encodes CASSQKTWGAGELFF.